The sequence of this TCR beta chain was determined in a study of OX40 agonist ivuxolimab in advanced cancers. The CDR3 length is 15 residues. Germline values: CDR1 SGHVS, CDR2 FNYEAQ. V shed 7 bases, J shed 2 bases, and the junction held 7 bases outside the gene matches. Measured with immunoSEQ multiplex PCR; TCRdb has only the in-frame clones, and not every one. This sample has tens of thousands of clones, with around 83% found just once. The starting material was CD4+ or CD8+ T cells sorted from blood, obtained in a trial of the OX40 agonist ivuxolimab. The chain links TRBV7-6 to TRBJ2-3; 9 bases fit TRBD2. This clonotype was sampled from an adult with an advanced solid tumor such as melanoma, head and neck, liver or kidney cancer. The CDR3 is CASTRAGGDTDTQYF. CDR3 nucleotide sequence: TGTGCCAGCACTCGAGCGGGGGGCGACACAGATACGCAGTATTTT.